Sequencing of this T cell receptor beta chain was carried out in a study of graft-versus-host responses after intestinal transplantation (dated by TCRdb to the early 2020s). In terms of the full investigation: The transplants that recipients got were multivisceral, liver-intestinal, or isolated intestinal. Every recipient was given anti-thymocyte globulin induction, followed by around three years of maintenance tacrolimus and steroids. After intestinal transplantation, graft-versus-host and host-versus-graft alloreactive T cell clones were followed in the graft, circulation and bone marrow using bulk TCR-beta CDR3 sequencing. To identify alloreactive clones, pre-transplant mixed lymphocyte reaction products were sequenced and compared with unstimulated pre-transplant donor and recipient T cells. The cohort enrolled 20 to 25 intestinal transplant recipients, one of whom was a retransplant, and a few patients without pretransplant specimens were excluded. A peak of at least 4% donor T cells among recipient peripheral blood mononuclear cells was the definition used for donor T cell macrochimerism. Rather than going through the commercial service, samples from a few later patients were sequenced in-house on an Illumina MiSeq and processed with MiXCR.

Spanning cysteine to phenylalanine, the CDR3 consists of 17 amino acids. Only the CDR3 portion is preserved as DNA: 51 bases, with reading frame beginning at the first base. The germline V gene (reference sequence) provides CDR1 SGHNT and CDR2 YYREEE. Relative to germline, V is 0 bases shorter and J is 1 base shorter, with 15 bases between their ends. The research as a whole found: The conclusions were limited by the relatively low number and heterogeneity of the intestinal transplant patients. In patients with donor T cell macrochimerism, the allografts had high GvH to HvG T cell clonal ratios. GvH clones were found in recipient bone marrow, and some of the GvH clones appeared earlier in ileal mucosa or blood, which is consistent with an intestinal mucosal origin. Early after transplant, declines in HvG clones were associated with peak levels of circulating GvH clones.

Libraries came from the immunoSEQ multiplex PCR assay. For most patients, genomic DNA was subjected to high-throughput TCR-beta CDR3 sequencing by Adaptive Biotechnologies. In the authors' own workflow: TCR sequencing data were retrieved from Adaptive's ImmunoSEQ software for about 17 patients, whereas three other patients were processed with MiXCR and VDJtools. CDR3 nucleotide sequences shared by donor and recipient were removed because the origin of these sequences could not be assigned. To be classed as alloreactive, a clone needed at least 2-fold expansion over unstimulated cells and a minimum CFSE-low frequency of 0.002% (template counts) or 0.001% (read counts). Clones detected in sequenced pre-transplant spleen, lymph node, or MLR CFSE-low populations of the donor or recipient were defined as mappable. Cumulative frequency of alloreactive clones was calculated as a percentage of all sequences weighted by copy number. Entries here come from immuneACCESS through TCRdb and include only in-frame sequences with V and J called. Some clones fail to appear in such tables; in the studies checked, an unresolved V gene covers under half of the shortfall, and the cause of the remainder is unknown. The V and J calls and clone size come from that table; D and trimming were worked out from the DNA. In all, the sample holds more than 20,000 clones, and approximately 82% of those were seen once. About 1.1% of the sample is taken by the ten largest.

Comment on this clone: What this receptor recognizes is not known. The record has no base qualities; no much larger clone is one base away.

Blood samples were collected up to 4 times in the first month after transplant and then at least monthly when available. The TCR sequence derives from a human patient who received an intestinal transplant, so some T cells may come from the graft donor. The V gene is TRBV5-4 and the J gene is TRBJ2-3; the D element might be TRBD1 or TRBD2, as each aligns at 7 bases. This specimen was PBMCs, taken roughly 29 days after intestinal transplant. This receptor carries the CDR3 CASSLARGGLGTDTQYF. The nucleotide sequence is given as TGTGCCAGCAGCTTGGCCAGGGGGGGGCTGGGCACAGATACGCAGTATTTT.